This TCR beta chain is from a study of patients and donors after allogeneic stem cell transplantation. MiXCR was run by TCRdb on the RT-PCR reads, yielding one entry per CDR3 protein. The sample shows about a million distinct CDR3 sequences, about 20% of them seen only once. V was cut by 4 bases and J by 6 bases, with 13 bases left in between. The CDR3 length is 14 residues. Germline CDR1 reads SGHRS; CDR2 reads YFSETQ. This TCR derives from a human donor who was either an allogeneic HSCT recipient or a stem cell or donor lymphocyte infusion donor (not recorded which). It is not recorded whose cells these are; they may come from a transplant donor. The chain links TRBV5-1 to TRBJ2-2, with D hard to call. The specimen sequenced was blood, either unsorted or a sorted T cell fraction (not recorded which). CDR3 in amino acids: CASSPGLFPGELFF. The CDR3 region has the DNA TGCGCCAGCAGCCCGGGCCTTTTTCCCGGGGAGCTGTTTTTT.